Listed below are T cell receptor beta chains from one sample, sequenced in a study of persistence of HIV-infected CD4 T cells. Antigen specificity for these receptors is unknown. Generated by immunoSEQ multiplex PCR, the TCRdb table keeps only in-frame clones and is missing some. This sample yields tens of thousands of clones, of which under 80% are seen a single time; 1.5% to 2% belongs to the top ten. The specimen comprised CD4+ T cells sorted from PBMCs after roughly 18-hour stimulation, sampled from a patient who received antiretroviral therapy. These receptors were collected from an adult man with HIV who was CMV-seropositive. Each CDR3 is given with its conserved first and last residue. The order of the fields is clone size, D gene, V gene, J gene, CDR3 DNA, CDR3 protein. D genes are given only for firm matches. Clone size is not always given. Where it is, it says once, few, many or a class for expanded clones.

size: NA
D: TRBD1
V: TRBV2
J: TRBJ1-2
DNA: TGTGCCAGCACAATCGGGACAGGGAATGGCTACACCTTC
CDR3: CASTIGTGNGYTF

size: NA
D: NA
V: TRBV11-2
J: TRBJ1-6
DNA: TGTGCCAGCAGCTTAGGGGGTTGGAATCCCCTCCACTTT
CDR3: CASSLGGWNPLHF

size: once
D: NA
V: TRBV2
J: TRBJ1-5
DNA: TGTGCCAGCAGTGCGGACGGCAGATATCAGCCCCAGCATTTT
CDR3: CASSADGRYQPQHF

size: NA
D: NA
V: TRBV6-5
J: TRBJ1-5
DNA: TGTGCCAGCACTACCCCCGGACAGCCCCAGCATTTT
CDR3: CASTTPGQPQHF

size: NA
D: TRBD1
V: TRBV24-1
J: TRBJ2-1
DNA: TGTGCCACCAGTGAAGGACAGGGTAGAGTCATCTCCTACAATGAGCAGTTCTTC
CDR3: CATSEGQGRVISYNEQFF

size: NA
D: NA
V: TRBV6-5
J: TRBJ2-3
DNA: TGTGCCAGCAGTTACGGGGGGGCGGCAGATACGCAGTATTTT
CDR3: CASSYGGAADTQYF

size: few
D: TRBD1
V: TRBV5-1
J: TRBJ2-1
DNA: TGCGCCAGCAGCTTGGGTAACAGGGGTCCAGAACAGTTCTTC
CDR3: CASSLGNRGPEQFF

size: NA
D: NA
V: TRBV6-5
J: TRBJ1-5
DNA: TGTGCCAGCAGTTGGGGGGGGAAGGAGCCCCAGCATTTT
CDR3: CASSWGGKEPQHF

size: NA
D: NA
V: TRBV19
J: TRBJ1-5
DNA: TGTGCCAGTAGTGTACCTCAAAGGGCCTTCACGACTAATCAGCCCCAGCATTTT
CDR3: CASSVPQRAFTTNQPQHF

size: NA
D: TRBD2
V: TRBV4-1
J: TRBJ2-3
DNA: TGCGCCAGCAGCCAAGTCCCTAGCCAAGCGGGGGGCACAGATACGCAGTATTTT
CDR3: CASSQVPSQAGGTDTQYF

size: NA
D: NA
V: TRBV14
J: TRBJ1-4
DNA: TGTGCCAGCAGCCAAGCCAGGGGAACTAATGAAAAACTGTTTTTT
CDR3: CASSQARGTNEKLFF

size: NA
D: TRBD1
V: TRBV2
J: TRBJ1-1
DNA: TGTGCCAGCAGTTTAAACAGGGGGCGAACTGAAGCTTTCTTT
CDR3: CASSLNRGRTEAFF